These 25 T cell receptor beta chains originate from one sample sequenced in a study of long-term antiretroviral therapy in people with HIV (dated by TCRdb to between 2022 and 2023). The immunoSEQ hsTCRB v3.0 assay was used at survey level resolution to sequence the TRB variable region. In TCRdb, the immuneACCESS table is reduced to in-frame sequences with V and J assigned. These tables do not hold every clone; where another copy was compared, an unresolved V gene accounts for under half, and the others remain unexplained. The sample includes around 36,000 clones, with 65% to 80% observed a single time. The ten largest clones capture 3.4% of the sample. Sequenced here: unsorted PBMCs, sampled 3 years after starting antiretroviral therapy. The receptors originated from a man between 45 and 60 years old with HIV.

The chain uses TRBV14 and TRBJ1-2; perhaps TRBD1 as D (6 bases). Between the trimmed V and J ends, which lost 0 bases and 4 bases, there was a span of 21 bases. Looked up from germline, CDR1 is SGHDN and CDR2 is FVKESK. The CDR3 consists of 18 residues. The DNA of the CDR3 is TGTGCCAGCAGCCAAGATCAGCGCCGCCAGGGGCGCGGCTATGGCTACACCTTC. This sequence encodes CASSQDQRRQGRGYGYTF.

V gene TRBV7-6 combines with J gene TRBJ2-5; unclear D gene. Trimming removed 0 bases from V and 5 bases from J, with 4 bases in between. Germline values: CDR1 SGHVS, CDR2 FNYEAQ. The CDR3 length is 12 residues. CDR3 DNA sequence: TGTGCCAGCAGCTTAGCGACCGAGACCCAGTACTTC. This gives the protein CASSLATETQYF.

The count of this clone is one. This sequence joins TRBV10-1 and TRBJ2-1; the match to TRBD2 covers 7 bases. Germline V gene sequence: CDR1 WNHNN, CDR2 SYGVQD (reference sequence). V dropped 3 bases and J dropped 5; count of bases not matched to a gene: 10. This CDR3 region has 16 residues. The CDR3 nucleotides are TGCGCCAGCAGTGAATCATCGGCTAGCGGAAACAATGAGCAGTTCTTC. Encoded protein: CASSESSASGNNEQFF.

The chain links TRBV29-1 to TRBJ1-1; D gene ambiguous. V was pared by 3 bases and J by 1 base, with 12 bases between. Germline V lookup: CDR1 SQVTM, CDR2 ANQGSEA. This CDR3 has 14 residues. CDR3 nucleotide sequence: TGCAGCGTTGATAACGGGAACCCGAACACTGAAGCTTTCTTT. It translates to CSVDNGNPNTEAFF.

This chain links TRBV4-3 with TRBJ2-2, with unresolved D. V gave up 6 bases and J gave up 3 bases, with 8 bases separating them. The CDR3 is made up of 13 amino acids. Germline V lookup: CDR1 LGHNA, CDR2 YSLEER. CDR3 coding DNA: TGCGCCAGCAGTAAAAGTTACACCGGGGAGCTGTTTTTT. Protein product: CASSKSYTGELFF.

J is TRBJ2-3 and V is TRBV4-3; TRBD2 might be the D (6 bases). From germline, CDR1 is LGHNA and CDR2 YSLEER. CDR3 size: 16 residues. Trimming took off 3 bases at V and 2 bases at J, with 15 bases between the two ends. The CDR3 spells CASSHRLAPLTDTQYF. DNA of the CDR3: TGCGCCAGCAGCCACCGGCTAGCGCCCCTCACAGATACGCAGTATTTT.

This clone was detected only a few times. V and J are TRBV12-5 and TRBJ1-5, with D uncertain. V lost 7 bases to trimming and J lost 0 bases, with 19 bases between them. The germline V gene encodes CDR1 LGHNT and CDR2 FRNRAP. The CDR3 runs 17 residues. CDR3 sequence reads: CASASHKPGYSNQPQHF. The CDR3 DNA reads TGTGCTAGTGCCTCCCACAAACCGGGTTATAGCAATCAGCCCCAGCATTTT.

The rearrangement joins TRBV9 to TRBJ1-4; possibly TRBD1 for D (6 bases). The V end was cut by 4 bases, the J end by 0 bases, with 13 bases between. Germline-derived CDR1 and CDR2 are SGDLS and YYNGEE. This CDR3 has 16 amino acids. The CDR3 loop reads CASSTTSGATNEKLFF. Here the CDR3 DNA reads TGTGCCAGCAGCACCACTTCAGGGGCAACTAATGAAAAACTGTTTTTT.

V is TRBV19 and J is TRBJ2-1; D might be TRBD2 (6 bases). This CDR3 is built from 12 residues. Germline CDR1 is LNHDA and CDR2 is SQIVND (reference sequence). Trimming cost V 3 bases and J 7 bases, with 7 bases left between them. The CDR3 region has the DNA TGTGCCAGTAGTATCGCGGGAAATGAGCAGTTCTTC. This translates into CASSIAGNEQFF.

The V gene is TRBV11-2, the J gene TRBJ1-1; D call uncertain. CDR1 SGHAT and CDR2 FQNNGV come from the germline V gene. This CDR3 contains 14 residues. V was trimmed by 5 bases and J by 1 base, leaving 11 bases between them. The CDR3 sequence is CASSPQVPNTEAFF. The CDR3 DNA reads as TGTGCCAGCAGCCCTCAGGTCCCGAACACTGAAGCTTTCTTT. Looking up the rest from reference TRBV11-2 and TRBJ1-1 gives the full variable domain: EAGVAQSPRYKIIEKRQSVAFWCNPISGHATLYWYQQILGQGPKLLIQFQNNGVVDDSQLPKDRFSAERLKGVDSTLKIQPAKLEDSAVYLCASSPQVPNTEAFFGQGTRLTVV.

In this sample, this clone turned up once. This chain links TRBV27 with TRBJ1-6, with D unclear. Germline CDR1 MNHEY, CDR2 SMNVEV (reference sequence). Trimming took off 3 bases at V and 3 bases at J, with 9 bases between the two ends. The CDR3 covers 15 residues. The CDR3 loop reads CASSFRTVYNSPLHF. The CDR3 DNA is TGTGCCAGCAGTTTCCGCACAGTCTATAATTCACCCCTCCACTTT.

The rearrangement uses TRBV7-3 and TRBJ1-6, with a possible D match to TRBD1 (5 bases). CDR3 length: 18 residues. Trimming removed 0 bases at V and 0 bases at J, with 12 bases between. Germline V gene lookup returns CDR1 SGHTA and CDR2 FQGTGA. CDR3 nucleotide sequence: TGTGCCAGCAGCTTAACCCCTATGGGGGGCTCCTATAATTCACCCCTCCACTTT. It translates to CASSLTPMGGSYNSPLHF.

This clone showed up just once. The V gene is TRBV18, the J gene TRBJ1-6; weak D call: TRBD1 (6 bases). The germline CDR1 and CDR2 sequences are KGHSH and LQKENI. V was clipped by 6 bases and J by 7 bases, with 16 bases between them. The CDR3 covers 15 residues. CDR3 sequence (DNA): TGTGCCAGCTCGCCCGGACAGCAAGAAAATTCACCCCTCCACTTT. It translates to CASSPGQQENSPLHF.

This sequence joins TRBV5-4 and TRBJ1-2; no clear D gene. V was pared by 0 bases and J by 8 bases, with 11 bases between. Germline lookup yields CDR1 SGHNT and CDR2 YYREEE (reference sequence). The CDR3 is made up of 13 amino acids. Here the CDR3 DNA reads TGTGCCAGCAGCTTGGACAGTTCGGGAGGCTACACCTTC. Translation: CASSLDSSGGYTF.

This clone was seen only once. V usage is TRBV28 and J usage is TRBJ2-7, with a possible D match to TRBD2 (5 bases). The CDR3 contains 15 residues. The V gene lost 7 bases and the J gene lost 1 base, with 17 bases spanning the gap. Germline V gene lookup returns CDR1 MDHEN and CDR2 SYDVKM. CDR3 bases: TGTGCCAGCACCCCAACCGGGGAGCGATCCTACGAGCAGTACTTC. Amino acids: CASTPTGERSYEQYF.

This clone has just a few counts. The V gene is TRBV28, the J gene TRBJ1-2, with 7 nucleotides matching TRBD1. Per the germline V gene, CDR1 is MDHEN and CDR2 is SYDVKM. With 4 bases clipped from V and 1 base from J, the junction kept 3 bases outside the gene matches. This CDR3 has 14 residues. The CDR3 region has the DNA TGTGCCAGCAGTTCGGGACAGCTTAACTATGGCTACACCTTC. Protein sequence: CASSSGQLNYGYTF.

This clone has more than one count but fewer than ten. This chain connects TRBV30 to TRBJ2-2; D possibly corresponds to TRBD1 (6 bases). CDR1 and CDR2 from the germline V gene are GTSNPN and SVGIG (reference sequence). V lost 7 bases and J 5 bases, leaving 11 bases between the germline ends. This CDR3 is 12 amino acids long. The CDR3 nucleotides are TGTGCCTTCAGGGGTTTAACCGGGGAGCTGTTTTTT. Translating gives CAFRGLTGELFF.

The chain carries TRBV5-1 and TRBJ2-5; 8 bases are shared with TRBD1. This CDR3 has 15 amino acids. Germline V CDR1 and CDR2: SGHRS, YFSETQ. With 1 base clipped from V and 1 base from J, the junction kept 3 bases outside the gene matches. The CDR3 reads CASSLNTGGQETQYF. The CDR3 DNA reads as TGCGCCAGCAGCTTGAATACAGGGGGCCAAGAGACCCAGTACTTC.

The chain uses TRBV5-5 and TRBJ2-5; D is unclear. Germline CDR1 is SGHKS and CDR2 is YYEKEE (reference sequence). Trimming pared 0 bases from V and 3 bases from J, leaving 6 bases between. The CDR3 is 13 amino acids. DNA for the CDR3: TGTGCCAGCAGCTTGGGGGGTAAAGAGACCCAGTACTTC. Translation: CASSLGGKETQYF.

The V and J genes are TRBV28 and TRBJ2-7; no clear D. The germline CDR1 and CDR2 sequences are MDHEN and SYDVKM. Trimming took 4 bases from V and 3 from J, leaving 10 bases between them. The CDR3 runs to 13 residues. CDR3 in amino acids: CASSSPDFYEQYF. In DNA form, the CDR3 reads TGTGCCAGCAGTTCTCCAGACTTCTACGAGCAGTACTTC.

The chain is built from TRBV5-1 and TRBJ2-5, with a tentative D call TRBD1 (6 bases). Germline CDR1 SGHRS, CDR2 YFSETQ. This CDR3 contains 14 residues. Trimming removed 5 bases at V and 1 base at J, with 12 bases between. The chain's CDR3 is CASRSQGTQETQYF. Written as DNA, the CDR3 is TGCGCCAGCAGGAGTCAGGGGACCCAAGAGACCCAGTACTTC.

The CDR3 DNA reads as TGTGCCAGCAGCTTAATGCGGACTAGCTCACACAATGAGCAGTTCTTC. This gives the protein CASSLMRTSSHNEQFF. The J gene is TRBJ2-1, the V gene TRBV7-9, with 8 bases matching TRBD2. Germline V lookup: CDR1 SEHNR, CDR2 FQNEAQ (reference sequence). This CDR3 has 16 amino acids. V lost 2 bases, J lost 5 bases, and 8 bases stayed unmatched.

The V gene is TRBV27, the J gene TRBJ2-7; 10 bases map to TRBD2. V lost 6 bases to trimming and J lost 3 bases; unmatched junction nucleotides: 8. The CDR3 consists of 15 residues. The germline CDR1 and CDR2 sequences are MNHEY and SMNVEV (reference sequence). In DNA form, the CDR3 reads TGTGCCAGCAGCGAGACTAGCGGGCTTATCTACGAGCAGTACTTC. Its protein product is CASSETSGLIYEQYF.

Comment on this clone: A junction boundary mismatches the germline segment, possibly from a read error. V is TRBV7-8 and J is TRBJ2-5; 7 nucleotides line up with TRBD1. CDR1 and CDR2 from the germline V gene are SGHVS and FQNEAQ. CDR3 length: 11 residues. In DNA form, the CDR3 reads TGTGCCAGCAGCTTGGGACAGCTGACTCACTTC. It encodes CASSLGQLTHF.

The chain employs TRBV7-3 and TRBJ2-3, with TRBD2 matching over 16 bases. V dropped 5 bases and J dropped 4; count of bases not matched to a gene: 3. The CDR3 covers 16 residues. Germline loops: CDR1 SGHTA, CDR2 FQGTGA. Written as DNA, the CDR3 is TGTGCCAGCAGCCCCGGGACTAGCGGGGGGGCAGATACGCAGTATTTT. The encoded protein is CASSPGTSGGADTQYF.